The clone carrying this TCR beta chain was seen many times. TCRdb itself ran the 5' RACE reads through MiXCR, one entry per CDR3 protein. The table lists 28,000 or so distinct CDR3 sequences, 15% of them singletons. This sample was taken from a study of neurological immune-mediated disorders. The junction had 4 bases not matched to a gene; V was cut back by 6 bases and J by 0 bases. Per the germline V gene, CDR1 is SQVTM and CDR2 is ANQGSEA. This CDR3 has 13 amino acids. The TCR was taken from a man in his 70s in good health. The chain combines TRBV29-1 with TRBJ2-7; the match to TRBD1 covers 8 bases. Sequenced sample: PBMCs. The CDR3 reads CSVEDRASYEQYF. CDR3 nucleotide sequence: TGCAGCGTCGAGGACAGGGCCTCCTACGAGCAGTACTTC.